The source of this TCR beta chain is a study of shared clonotypes between healthy human individuals. The CDR3 runs to 13 residues. CDR1 is MGHDK, CDR2 SYGVNS, per germline. The V and J ends lost 1 base and 4 bases respectively, with 7 bases between them. The genomic DNA of each subset was split evenly across several immunoSEQ plates. The table came from immunoSEQ multiplex PCR; TCRdb's copy has only in-frame clones and leaves some out. The repertoire includes a few hundred thousand clones, roughly 84% of them detected once, and around 15% sits in the top ten. V usage is TRBV25-1 and J usage is TRBJ1-1, with D perhaps TRBD1 (5 bases). This sequence originates from a man between 18 and 29 years old in good health. Sequencing was performed on memory CD8+ T cells sorted from blood. Subset in this sample: CD45RO+ cells pooled with CCR7-negative TemRA cells. CDR3 bases: TGTGCCAGCAGTGAATGGGGGGGCACTGAAGCTTTCTTT. Its translation is CASSEWGGTEAFF.